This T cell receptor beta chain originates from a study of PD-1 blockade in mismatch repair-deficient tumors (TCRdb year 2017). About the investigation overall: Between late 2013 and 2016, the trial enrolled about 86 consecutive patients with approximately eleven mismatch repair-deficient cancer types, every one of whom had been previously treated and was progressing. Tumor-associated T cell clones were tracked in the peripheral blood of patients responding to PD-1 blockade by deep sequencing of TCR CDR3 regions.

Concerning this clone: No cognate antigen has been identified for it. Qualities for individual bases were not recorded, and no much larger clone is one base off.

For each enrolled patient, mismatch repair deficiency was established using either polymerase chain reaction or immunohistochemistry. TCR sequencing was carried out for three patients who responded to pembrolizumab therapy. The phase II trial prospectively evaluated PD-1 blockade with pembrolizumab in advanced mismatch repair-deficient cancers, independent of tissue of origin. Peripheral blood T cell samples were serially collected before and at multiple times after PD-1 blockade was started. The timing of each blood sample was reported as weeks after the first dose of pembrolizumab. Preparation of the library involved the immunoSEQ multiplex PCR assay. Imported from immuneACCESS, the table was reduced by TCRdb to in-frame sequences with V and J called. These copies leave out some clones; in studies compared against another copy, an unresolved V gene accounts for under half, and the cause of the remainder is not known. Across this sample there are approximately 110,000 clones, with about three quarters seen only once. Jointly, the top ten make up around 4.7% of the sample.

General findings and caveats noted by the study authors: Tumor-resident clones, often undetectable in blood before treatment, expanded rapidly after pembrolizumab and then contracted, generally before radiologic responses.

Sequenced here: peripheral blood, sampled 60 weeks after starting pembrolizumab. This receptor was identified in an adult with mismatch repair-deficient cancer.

The DNA is as follows: TGTGCCAGCAGTCCGTGGGACAGGACAAACACTGAAGCTTTCTTT. This gives the protein CASSPWDRTNTEAFF. The chain is encoded by TRBV27 joined to TRBJ1-1, with 8 middle bases fitting TRBD1. In the germline V gene (reference sequence), CDR1 corresponds to MNHEY and CDR2 to SMNVEV. Ends trimmed: V by 5 bases, J by 2 bases; bases unmatched to a gene: 7. Counted from cysteine to phenylalanine, this CDR3 has 15 amino acids. The entry retains the CDR3 DNA only, 45 bases that are in frame from base 1.